This TCR beta chain was sequenced for a study of T cells in tuberculosis. Here immunoSEQ multiplex PCR was the method, and the copy in TCRdb shows in-frame clones only, minus some. The sample consists of tens of thousands of clones, 70% to 90% of them appearing once. Described time point: new active TB diagnosis, blood taken before or within 7 days of starting treatment. There are 15 residues in the CDR3. V dropped 4 bases and J dropped 4 bases, with 12 bases sitting between them. Germline V gene lookup returns CDR1 SGHRS and CDR2 YFSETQ. The source was PBMCs, collected at tuberculosis diagnosis. This clonotype originated in an adult with tuberculosis. This chain uses TRBV5-1 with TRBJ2-6; D is possibly TRBD2 (5 bases). CDR3 bases: TGCGCCAGCAGCAAGGACTTCGCCGGGGCCAACGTCCTGACTTTC. Its translation: CASSKDFAGANVLTF.